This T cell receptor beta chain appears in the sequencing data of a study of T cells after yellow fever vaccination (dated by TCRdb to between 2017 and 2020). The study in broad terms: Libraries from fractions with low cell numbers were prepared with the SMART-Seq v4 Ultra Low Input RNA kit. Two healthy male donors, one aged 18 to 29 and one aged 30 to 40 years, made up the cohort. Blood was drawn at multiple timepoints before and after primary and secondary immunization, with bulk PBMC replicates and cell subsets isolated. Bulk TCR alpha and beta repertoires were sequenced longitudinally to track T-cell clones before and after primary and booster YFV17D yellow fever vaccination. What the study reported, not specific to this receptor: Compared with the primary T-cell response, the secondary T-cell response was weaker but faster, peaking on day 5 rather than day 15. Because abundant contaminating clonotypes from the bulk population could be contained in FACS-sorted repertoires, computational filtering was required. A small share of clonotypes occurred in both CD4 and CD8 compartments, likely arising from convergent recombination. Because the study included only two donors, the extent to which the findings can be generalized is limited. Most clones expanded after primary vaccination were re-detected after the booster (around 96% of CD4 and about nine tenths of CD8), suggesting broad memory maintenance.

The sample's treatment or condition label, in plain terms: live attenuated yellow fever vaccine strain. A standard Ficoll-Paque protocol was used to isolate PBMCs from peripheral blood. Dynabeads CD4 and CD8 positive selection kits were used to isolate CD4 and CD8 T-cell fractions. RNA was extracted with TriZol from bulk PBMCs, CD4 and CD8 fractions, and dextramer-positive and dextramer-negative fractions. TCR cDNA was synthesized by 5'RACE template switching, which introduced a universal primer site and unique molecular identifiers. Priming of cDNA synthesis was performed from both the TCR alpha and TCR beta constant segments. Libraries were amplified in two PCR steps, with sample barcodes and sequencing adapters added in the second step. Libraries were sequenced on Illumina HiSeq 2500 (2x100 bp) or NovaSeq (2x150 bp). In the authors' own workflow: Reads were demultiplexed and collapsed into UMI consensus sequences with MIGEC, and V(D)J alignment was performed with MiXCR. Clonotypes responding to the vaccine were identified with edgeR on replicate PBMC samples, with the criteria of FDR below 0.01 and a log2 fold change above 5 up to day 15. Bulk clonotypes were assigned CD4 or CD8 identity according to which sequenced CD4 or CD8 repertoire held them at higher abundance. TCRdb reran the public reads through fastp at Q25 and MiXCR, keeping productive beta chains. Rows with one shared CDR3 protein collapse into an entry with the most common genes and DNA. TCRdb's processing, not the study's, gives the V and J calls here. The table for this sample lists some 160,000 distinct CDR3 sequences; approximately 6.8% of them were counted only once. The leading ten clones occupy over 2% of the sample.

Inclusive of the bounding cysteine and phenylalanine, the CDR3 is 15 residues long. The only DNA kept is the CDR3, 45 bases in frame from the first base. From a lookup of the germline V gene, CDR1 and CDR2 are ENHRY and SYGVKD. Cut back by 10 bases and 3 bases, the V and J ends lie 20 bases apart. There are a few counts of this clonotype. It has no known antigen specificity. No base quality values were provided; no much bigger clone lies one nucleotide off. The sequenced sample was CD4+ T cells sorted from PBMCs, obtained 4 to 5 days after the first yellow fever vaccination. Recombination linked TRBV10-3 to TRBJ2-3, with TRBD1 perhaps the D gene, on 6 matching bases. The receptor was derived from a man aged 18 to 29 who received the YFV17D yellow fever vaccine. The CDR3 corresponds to CATRGWDKQTDTQYF. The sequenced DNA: TGTGCCACCAGGGGTTGGGATAAGCAGACAGATACGCAGTATTTT.